The 10 T cell receptor beta chains below were found in one sample sequenced in a study of blood T cell repertoires in COVID-19. Generated by immunoSEQ multiplex PCR, the TCRdb table keeps only in-frame clones and is missing some. The sample lists 150,000 to 200,000 clones, 80% occurring once. Sequencing was carried out using peripheral blood. These receptors were taken from a man aged 60 to 75 with acute or convalescent COVID-19.

This chain links TRBV28 with TRBJ1-6, with D possibly matching TRBD1 (6 bases). V gave up 2 bases and J gave up 4 bases, with 15 bases separating them. Germline V gene sequence: CDR1 MDHEN, CDR2 SYDVKM. CDR3 length equals 17 residues. CDR3 DNA: TGTGCCAGCAGTTTAATTCGAGGACAGTTGTATAATTCACCCCTCCACTTT. The encoded protein is CASSLIRGQLYNSPLHF.

The chain joins TRBV6-7 to TRBJ1-4, with D possibly TRBD1 on 6 matching bases. TRBV6-7 is an ORF for which the function is uncertain. The CDR3 has 15 residues. V dropped 2 bases and J dropped 4 bases, with 11 bases sitting between them. CDR3 in amino acids: CASSYPGGINEKLFF. In DNA form, the CDR3 reads TGTGCCAGCAGTTACCCGGGGGGCATTAATGAAAAACTGTTTTTT.

CDR3 bases: TGTGCCAGCAGCCAAGATCACAGCATGAACACTGAAGCTTTCTTT. This gives the protein CASSQDHSMNTEAFF. The rearrangement uses TRBV4-2 and TRBJ1-1; D is undetermined. The CDR3 runs to 15 residues. Germline loops: CDR1 LGHNA, CDR2 YNFKEQ. Trimming stripped 0 bases from V and 0 bases from J, with 8 bases between.

The rearrangement uses TRBV15 and TRBJ2-1; 8 positions agree with TRBD2. Germline V gene sequence: CDR1 LNHNV, CDR2 YYDKDF (reference sequence). V dropped 0 bases and J dropped 2; count of bases not matched to a gene: 3. The CDR3 contains 16 residues. DNA for the CDR3: TGTGCCACCAGCAGAGAGGGAGCGGGAGCCTACAATGAGCAGTTCTTC. This translates into CATSREGAGAYNEQFF.

Here the CDR3 DNA reads TGTGCCAGCAGCTTAGGGGAGGGGACAGGGGTAGCAGATACGCAGTATTTT. This gives the protein CASSLGEGTGVADTQYF. This chain uses TRBV7-6 with TRBJ2-3, with TRBD1 identical over 10 bases. Losses at the gene ends were 1 base for V and 4 bases for J; bases not matched to a gene: 8. This CDR3 is built from 17 residues. CDR1 is SGHVS and CDR2 is FNYEAQ in the germline V gene.

The V gene is TRBV2, the J gene TRBJ1-6; 8 bases agree with TRBD1. J was trimmed by 4 bases and V by 6 bases; bases with no gene match: 5. The CDR3 has 15 amino acids. In germline, CDR1 is SNHLY, CDR2 FYNNEI. The CDR3 bases are TGTGCCAGCAGAGACAGGGGCCCTTATAATTCACCCCTCCACTTT. This translates into CASRDRGPYNSPLHF.

The J gene is TRBJ2-3, the V gene TRBV20-1; 9 nucleotides match TRBD2. Germline V gene data show CDR1 as DFQATT and CDR2 as SNEGSKA (reference sequence). The CDR3 is 15 amino acids. V shed 3 bases, J shed 5 bases, and the junction held 9 bases outside the gene matches. CDR3 amino acids: CSASSGSNGGDTQYF. The CDR3 bases are TGCAGTGCTAGTAGCGGGAGCAACGGGGGAGATACGCAGTATTTT.

This clone was counted only a few times. The chain combines TRBV11-3 with TRBJ2-7; tentative D call: TRBD1 (5 bases). Germline V gene data show CDR1 as SGHNT and CDR2 as YENEEA. The CDR3 covers 15 residues. V shed 0 bases and J shed 2 bases, with 11 bases lying between them. CDR3 sequence: CASSLEGDGAYEQYF. CDR3 DNA sequence: TGTGCCAGCAGCTTAGAAGGGGATGGTGCCTACGAGCAGTACTTC.

The V and J genes are TRBV7-9 and TRBJ2-3, with TRBD2 matching over 7 bases. Unmatched junction bases numbered 15, after V lost 11 bases and J lost 1 base. Germline V gene sequence: CDR1 SEHNR, CDR2 FQNEAQ (reference sequence). The CDR3 is 16 residues long. The CDR3, as DNA: TGTGCCGGGAGGGCTGGGGGGTACGCTGGCACAGATACGCAGTATTTT. As protein: CAGRAGGYAGTDTQYF. Variable domain in full (rest from reference TRBV7-9 and TRBJ2-3): DTGVSQNPRHKITKRGQNVTFRCDPISEHNRLYWYRQTLGQGPEFLTYFQNEAQLEKSRLLSDRFSAERPKGSFSTLEIQRTEQGDSAMYLCAGRAGGYAGTDTQYFGPGTRLTVL.

This chain uses TRBV3-1 (or the pseudogene TRBV3-2) with TRBJ2-5; 9 bases map to TRBD2. Germline CDR1 reads LGHDT; CDR2 reads YNNKEL (reference sequence). Trimming took 3 bases from V and 4 from J; bases not matched to a gene: 3. The CDR3 totals 14 residues. The CDR3 DNA sequence: TGTGCCAGCAGCCAGGGCGGGGGGGGAGAGACCCAGTACTTC. This encodes CASSQGGGGETQYF.